The sequence of this TCR beta chain was determined in a study of cytotoxic CD8 clonotypes in ibrutinib-treated CLL. On the study more broadly: Response samples were obtained once patients had received a median 12 months of treatment, range 6 to 36.

This clone was seen a single time. The antigen remains undetermined. Looked up from germline, CDR1 is LGHNT and CDR2 is FRNRAP. This CDR3 has 13 residues. The V and J ends lost 7 bases and 3 bases respectively, with 12 bases between them. General study findings and limits: Clonality went up at the time of ibrutinib response, stayed stable in sustained remission, and later dropped back toward its baseline level at progression.

Roughly 2 micrograms of genomic DNA (from cryopreserved PBMCs) were used for TCR beta libraries. A 1 in 200,000 to 1 in 1 million T cell depth was the sequencing target. Method: immunoSEQ multiplex PCR; TCRdb's copy keeps in-frame clones and lacks some. The sample lists around 150,000 clones; 80% were seen once. Specimen: PBMCs, collected after 36 months of ibrutinib treatment. The receptor was isolated from a human donor with chronic lymphocytic leukemia. V and J are TRBV12-5 and TRBJ1-2; no clear D. The CDR3: CASVPGGYYGYTF. The CDR3 DNA reads TGTGCTAGTGTTCCCGGTGGGTACTATGGCTACACCTTC.